The entry below describes one T cell receptor beta chain. Its antigen target is currently unknown. One base away there is no much larger clone; base qualities are not given. These data belong to a study of control samples from healthy donors and cancer patients (dated by TCRdb to 2020 to 2021). CDR1 and CDR2 were assigned from the germline V gene as MNHEY and SVGEGT. Counted from cysteine to phenylalanine, this CDR3 has 14 amino acids. The retained sequence is limited to the CDR3, 42 bases, with the frame set at the first base. The trim is 0 bases for V and 3 bases for J, with a gap of 8 bases between the germline ends. Libraries came from the immunoSEQ multiplex PCR assay. What TCRdb holds here is the immuneACCESS table cut down to in-frame rearrangements. Part of the clones is not present; checked against another copy, under half of the missing clones reflect an unresolved V gene, and the others are unexplained. A total of 70,000 to 95,000 clones appear in this sample, 87% of them only once. The ten largest clonotypes hold 20% of the sample.

The chain is made from TRBV6-2 or TRBV6-3 and TRBJ1-2; there is no confident call for the D gene. The sample consisted of blood. The sequence was collected from a man in his fifties in good health. The nucleotide sequence reads TGTGCCAGCAGTTACTCGACTGGGTACTATGGCTACACCTTC. The resulting protein is CASSYSTGYYGYTF.